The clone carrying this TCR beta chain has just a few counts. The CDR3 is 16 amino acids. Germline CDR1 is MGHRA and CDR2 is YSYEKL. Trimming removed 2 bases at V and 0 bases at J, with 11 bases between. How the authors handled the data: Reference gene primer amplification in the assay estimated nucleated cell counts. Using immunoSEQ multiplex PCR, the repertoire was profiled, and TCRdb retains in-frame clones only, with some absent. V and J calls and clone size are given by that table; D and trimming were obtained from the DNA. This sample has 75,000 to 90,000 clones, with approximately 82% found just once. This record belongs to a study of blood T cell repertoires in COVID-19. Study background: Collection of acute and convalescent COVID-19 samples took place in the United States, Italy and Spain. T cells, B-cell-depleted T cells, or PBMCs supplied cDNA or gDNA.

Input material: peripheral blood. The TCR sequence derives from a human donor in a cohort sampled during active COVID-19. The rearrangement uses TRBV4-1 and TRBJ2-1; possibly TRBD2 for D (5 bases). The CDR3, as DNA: TGCGCCAGCAGCCAAAGGACTGGAGGCTCCTACAATGAGCAGTTCTTC. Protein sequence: CASSQRTGGSYNEQFF.